This T cell receptor (beta chain) comes out of a study of blood T cell repertoires in COVID-19. Whole-study context: Sources were T cells, B-cell-depleted T cells, or PBMCs; the material itself was cDNA or gDNA.

Original processing methods: Nucleated cell number was recorded as an estimate derived from reference gene primer amplification. Repertoires were generated with immunoSEQ multiplex PCR, while TCRdb's copy carries only in-frame clones and drops some. V, J and clone size reflect that table, while D and trimming were determined from the DNA. The table lists around 300,000 clones, around 91% of them singletons. The sequence was obtained from a woman between 18 and 30 years old who had recovered from COVID-19. The sequenced sample was PBMCs or T cells enriched from blood (not recorded which).

CDR3 DNA sequence: TGCGCCAGCAGCTTGACAGGCTATGGGAATGGCTACACCTTC. Translation: CASSLTGYGNGYTF. This sequence joins TRBV5-1 and TRBJ1-2; a possible D gene is TRBD1 (5 bases). The CDR3 runs to 14 residues. The germline V and J ends were trimmed by 1 base and 6 bases, with 13 bases remaining between them. Per germline, CDR1 SGHRS and CDR2 YFSETQ.